This T cell receptor beta chain was found in a study of graft-versus-host responses after intestinal transplantation. In the study overall: All recipients were transplanted with multivisceral, liver-intestinal, or isolated intestinal grafts. Every recipient underwent anti-thymocyte globulin induction, then tacrolimus and steroids for roughly three years.

Repertoires were generated with immunoSEQ multiplex PCR, while TCRdb's copy carries only in-frame clones and drops some. In the table there are 100,000 to 120,000 clones, 80% to 95% of which are singletons. The CDR3 has 15 residues. V was cut by 3 bases and J by 2 bases, with 12 bases left in between. The germline CDR1 and CDR2 sequences are SGHDT and YYEEEE. Study-wide findings and caveats: Analysis identified GvH clones in recipient marrow, with some appearing first in ileum or blood. When patients had graft-donor T cell macrochimerism, their allografts held high graft-versus-host to host-versus-graft clonal ratios.

Remarks on this clone: As yet, its antigen is unknown.

The source material was unstimulated CD8+ T cells sorted from spleen or lymph node cells, sampled before intestinal transplant. V usage is TRBV5-6 and J usage is TRBJ2-1; the D is unclear. This receptor was obtained from a human donor who received an intestinal transplant. The CDR3 loop reads CASSSGWTPYNEQFF. CDR3 nucleotides: TGTGCCAGCAGCTCCGGTTGGACCCCCTACAATGAGCAGTTCTTC.